This record looks at one TCR beta chain sequence and its context. This sample is part of a study of long-term antiretroviral therapy in people with HIV. Survey-level resolution applied to immunoSEQ assay v3.0. TCRdb's copy holds only in-frame clones and misses some; the assay was immunoSEQ multiplex PCR. The sample lists about 22,000 clones, around 84% occurring once. The CDR3 totals 14 residues. The germline V gene encodes CDR1 GTSNPN and CDR2 SVGIG (reference sequence). V was trimmed by 2 bases and J by 4 bases, leaving 12 bases between them. The V call is TRBV30, the J call TRBJ2-4; D gene uncertain. Sample: unsorted PBMCs, taken 1.3 years after starting antiretroviral therapy. This TCR derives from a man between 60 and 75 years old with HIV. In DNA, the CDR3 is TGTGCCTGGAGTCCTTCGGACGGGAAAAACATTCAGTACTTC. It codes for CAWSPSDGKNIQYF.